This TCR beta chain stems from a study of T cells after yellow fever vaccination. Trimming cost V 4 bases and J 5 bases, with 15 bases left between them. The germline V gene has CDR1 LNHDA and CDR2 SQIVND (reference sequence). The length of the CDR3 is 15 residues. Each CDR3 protein is one row after TCRdb ran MiXCR on the 5' RACE reads. Of about 210,000 distinct CDR3 sequences listed, approximately 3% were seen once; the top ten hold 3.2%. This rearrangement joins TRBV19 to TRBJ1-5; no firm D call. The sequencing used CD4+ T cells sorted from PBMCs, collected 10 days after the yellow fever booster vaccination. The receptor's source is a man between 18 and 35 years old who received the YFV17D yellow fever vaccine. The chain's CDR3 is CASSTPRQRHQPQHF. The CDR3 DNA reads TGTGCCAGTAGTACCCCTCGGCAGCGCCATCAGCCCCAGCATTTT. Based on the CDR3 plus reference TRBV19 and TRBJ1-5, the full variable domain is DGGITQSPKYLFRKEGQNVTLSCEQNLNHDAMYWYRQDPGQGLRLIYYSQIVNDFQKGDIAEGYSVSREKKESFPLTVTSAQKNPTAFYLCASSTPRQRHQPQHFGDGTRLSIL.